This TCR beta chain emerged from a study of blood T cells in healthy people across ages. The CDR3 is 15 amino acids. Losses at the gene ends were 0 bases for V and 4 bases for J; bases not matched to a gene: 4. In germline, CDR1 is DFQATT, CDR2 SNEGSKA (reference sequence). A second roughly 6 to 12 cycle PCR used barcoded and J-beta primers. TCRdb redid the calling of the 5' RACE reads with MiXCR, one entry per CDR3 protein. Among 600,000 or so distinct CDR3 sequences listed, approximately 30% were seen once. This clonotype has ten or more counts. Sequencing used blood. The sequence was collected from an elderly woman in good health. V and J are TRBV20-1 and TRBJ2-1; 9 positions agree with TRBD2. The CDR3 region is CSARDASGEYNEQFF. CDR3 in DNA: TGCAGTGCTAGAGATGCTAGCGGGGAATACAATGAGCAGTTCTTC.